These 5 T cell receptor beta chains originate from one sample sequenced in a study of blood T cell repertoires in COVID-19. Assay used: immunoSEQ multiplex PCR; TCRdb lists only in-frame clones, some missing. The data hold just over 250,000 clones, with 84% observed a single time. The sequenced sample consisted of PBMCs or T cells enriched from blood (not recorded which). The receptors were sampled from a man aged 30 to 45 with acute COVID-19.

The rearrangement links TRBV5-1 to TRBJ1-4, with D unresolved. V lost 3 bases and J lost 7, with 16 bases in between. The CDR3 extends over 15 amino acids. Germline V gene lookup returns CDR1 SGHRS and CDR2 YFSETQ. The CDR3 DNA is TGCGCCAGCAGCTCCCTCGGCGGGCTAGGTGAAAAACTGTTTTTT. Its protein product is CASSSLGGLGEKLFF.

This clone is a singleton in its sample. The rearrangement links TRBV9 to TRBJ2-2; TRBD2 matches 9 bases. The germline gives CDR1 SGDLS, CDR2 YYNGEE. Trimming at V came to 9 bases and at J to 3 bases, leaving 9 bases not matched to a gene. The CDR3 totals 15 residues. CDR3 sequence (DNA): TGTGCCACTCAGCGGGGGGCGGTGGACACCGGGGAGCTGTTTTTT. Amino acids: CATQRGAVDTGELFF.

The chain carries TRBV25-1 and TRBJ2-5; 7 bases agree with TRBD2. Per germline, CDR1 MGHDK and CDR2 SYGVNS. Trimming took 2 bases from V and 4 from J; bases not matched to a gene: 1. CDR3 length: 13 amino acids. The CDR3 reads CASSELAAETQYF. In DNA, the CDR3 is TGTGCCAGCAGTGAACTAGCGGCAGAGACCCAGTACTTC.

This clone has more than one count but fewer than ten. The rearrangement joins TRBV10-3 to TRBJ1-6, with D unclear. The CDR3 loop spans 15 amino acids. Trimming removed 2 bases from V and 0 bases from J, with 5 bases in between. Germline-derived CDR1 and CDR2 are ENHRY and SYGVKD. The CDR3 nucleotides are TGTGCCATCAGTGAGGAGAGCTCCTATAATTCACCCCTCCACTTT. It yields the protein CAISEESSYNSPLHF.

The chain is built from TRBV9 and TRBJ2-1, with a possible D match to TRBD1 (5 bases). This CDR3 has 18 amino acids. Trimming removed 2 bases at V and 2 bases at J, with 20 bases between. Looked up from germline, CDR1 is SGDLS and CDR2 is YYNGEE. Here the CDR3 DNA reads TGTGCCAGCAGCGTCGGACACGAGGTGGGCCTTACCTACAATGAGCAGTTCTTC. Its protein product is CASSVGHEVGLTYNEQFF. Supplemented by reference TRBV9 and TRBJ2-1, the full variable domain reads DSGVTQTPKHLITATGQRVTLRCSPRSGDLSVYWYQQSLDQGLQFLIQYYNGEERAKGNILERFSAQQFPDLHSELNLSSLELGDSALYFCASSVGHEVGLTYNEQFFGPGTRLTVL.